This TCR beta chain originates from a study of OX40 agonist ivuxolimab in advanced cancers. Study-wide background: Enrollees could have had prior anti-PD-1, anti-PD-L1 or anti-CTLA-4 therapy, which 40% to 45% had received. Three patients, one with hepatocellular carcinoma and two with cutaneous melanoma, achieved partial responses.

Study results and limitations: The antigen specificity of the peripheral T cells (those that were expanded) was not determined.

The protocol was immunoSEQ multiplex PCR, while the TCRdb copy is restricted to in-frame clones and leaves out a portion. The table lists about 20,000 clones, about 80% of them singletons, with more than 3.5% in the top ten. This CDR3 is built from 13 residues. Per the germline V gene, CDR1 is KGHSH and CDR2 is LQKENI. V lost 3 bases and J lost 6, with 8 bases in between. As concerns this clone: The antigen remains undetermined.

This clonotype was sampled from an adult with an advanced solid tumor such as melanoma, head and neck, liver or kidney cancer. This specimen was CD4+ or CD8+ T cells sorted from blood, taken in a trial of the OX40 agonist ivuxolimab. The chain links TRBV18 to TRBJ2-2; possible D gene TRBD2, 6 bases. The CDR3 reads CASSPRDSGELFF. CDR3 nucleotides: TGTGCCAGCTCACCTAGGGACTCCGGGGAGCTGTTTTTT.